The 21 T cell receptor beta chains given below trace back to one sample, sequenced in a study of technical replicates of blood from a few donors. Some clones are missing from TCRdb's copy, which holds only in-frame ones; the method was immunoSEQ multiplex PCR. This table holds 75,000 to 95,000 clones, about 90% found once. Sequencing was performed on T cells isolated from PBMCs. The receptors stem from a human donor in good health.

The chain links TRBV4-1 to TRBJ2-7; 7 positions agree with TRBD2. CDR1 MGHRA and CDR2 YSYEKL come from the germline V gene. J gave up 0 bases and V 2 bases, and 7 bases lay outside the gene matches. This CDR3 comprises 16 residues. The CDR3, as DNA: TGCGCCAGCAGCCAACCCGGGGCGGGGGTCTCCTACGAGCAGTACTTC. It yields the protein CASSQPGAGVSYEQYF.

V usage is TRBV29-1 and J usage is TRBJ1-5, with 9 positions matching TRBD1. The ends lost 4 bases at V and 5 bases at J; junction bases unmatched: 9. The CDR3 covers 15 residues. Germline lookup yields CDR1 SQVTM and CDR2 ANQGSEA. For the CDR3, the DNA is TGCAGCGTTGTATCGGGACAGGGCCCCCATCAGCCCCAGCATTTT. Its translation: CSVVSGQGPHQPQHF.

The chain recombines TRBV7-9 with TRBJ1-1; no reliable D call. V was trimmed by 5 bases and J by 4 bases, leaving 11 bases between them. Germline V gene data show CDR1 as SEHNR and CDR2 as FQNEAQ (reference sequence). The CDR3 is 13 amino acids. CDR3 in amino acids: CASSLGAGTEAFF. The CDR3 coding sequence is TGTGCCAGCAGCCTAGGCGCAGGCACTGAAGCTTTCTTT.

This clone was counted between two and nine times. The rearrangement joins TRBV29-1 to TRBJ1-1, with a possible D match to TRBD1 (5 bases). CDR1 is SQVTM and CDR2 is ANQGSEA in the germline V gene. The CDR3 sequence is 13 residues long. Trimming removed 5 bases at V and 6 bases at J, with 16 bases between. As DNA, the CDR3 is TGCAGCGTTTCAGGGTTTATAGGACCTGAAGCTTTCTTT. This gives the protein CSVSGFIGPEAFF. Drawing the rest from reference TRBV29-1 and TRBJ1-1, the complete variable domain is SAVISQKPSRDICQRGTSLTIQCQVDSQVTMMFWYRQQPGQSLTLIATANQGSEATYESGFVIDKFPISRPNLTFSTLTVSNMSPEDSSIYLCSVSGFIGPEAFFGQGTRLTVV.

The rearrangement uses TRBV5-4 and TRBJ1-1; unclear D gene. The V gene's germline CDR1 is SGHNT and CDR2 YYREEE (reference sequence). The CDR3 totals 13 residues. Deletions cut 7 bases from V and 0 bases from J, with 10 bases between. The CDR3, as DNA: TGTGCCAGCCAGCAGGCCATGAACACTGAAGCTTTCTTT. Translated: CASQQAMNTEAFF.

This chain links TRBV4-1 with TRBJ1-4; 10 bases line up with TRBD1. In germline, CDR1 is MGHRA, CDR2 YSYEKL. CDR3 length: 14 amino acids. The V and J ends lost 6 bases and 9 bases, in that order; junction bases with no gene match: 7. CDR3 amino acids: CASRPTGQGQKLFF. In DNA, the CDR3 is TGCGCCAGCAGACCAACGGGACAGGGGCAAAAACTGTTTTTT.

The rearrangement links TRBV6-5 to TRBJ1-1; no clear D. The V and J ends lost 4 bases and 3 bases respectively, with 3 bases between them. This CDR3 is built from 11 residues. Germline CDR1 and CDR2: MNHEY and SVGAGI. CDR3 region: CASSSYTEAFF. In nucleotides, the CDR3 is TGTGCCAGCAGTTCCTACACTGAAGCTTTCTTT.

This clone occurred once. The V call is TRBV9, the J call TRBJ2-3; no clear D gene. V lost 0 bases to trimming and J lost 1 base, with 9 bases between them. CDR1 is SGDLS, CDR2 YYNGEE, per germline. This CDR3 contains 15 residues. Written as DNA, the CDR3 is TGTGCCAGCAGCGTAGGCGGTGTCGGCACAGATACGCAGTATTTT. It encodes CASSVGGVGTDTQYF.

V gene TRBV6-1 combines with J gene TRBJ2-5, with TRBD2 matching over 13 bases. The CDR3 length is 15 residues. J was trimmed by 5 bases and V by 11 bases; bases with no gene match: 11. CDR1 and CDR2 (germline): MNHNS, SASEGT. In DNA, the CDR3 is TGTGCCGGCACCCGGACTAGCGGGGGCCGGGAGACCCAGTACTTC. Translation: CAGTRTSGGRETQYF.

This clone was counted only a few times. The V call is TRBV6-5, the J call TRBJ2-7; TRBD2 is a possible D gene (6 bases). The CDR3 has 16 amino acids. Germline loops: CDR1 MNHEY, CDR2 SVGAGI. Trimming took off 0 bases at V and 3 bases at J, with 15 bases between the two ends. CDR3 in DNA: TGTGCCAGCAGTTACTCGATTCGGGACTTCAACTACGAGCAGTACTTC. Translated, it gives CASSYSIRDFNYEQYF.

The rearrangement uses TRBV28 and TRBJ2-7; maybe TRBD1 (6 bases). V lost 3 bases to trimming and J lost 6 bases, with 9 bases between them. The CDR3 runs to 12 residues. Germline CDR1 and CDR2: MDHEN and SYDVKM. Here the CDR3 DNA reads TGTGCCAGCAGTTTGTCAGGGGTCGAGCAGTACTTC. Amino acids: CASSLSGVEQYF.

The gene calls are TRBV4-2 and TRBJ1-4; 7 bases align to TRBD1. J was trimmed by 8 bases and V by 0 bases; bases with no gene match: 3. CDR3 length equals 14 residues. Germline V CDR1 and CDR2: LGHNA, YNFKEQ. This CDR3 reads CASSQDRGWEKLFF. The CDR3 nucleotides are TGTGCCAGCAGCCAAGACAGGGGGTGGGAAAAACTGTTTTTT.

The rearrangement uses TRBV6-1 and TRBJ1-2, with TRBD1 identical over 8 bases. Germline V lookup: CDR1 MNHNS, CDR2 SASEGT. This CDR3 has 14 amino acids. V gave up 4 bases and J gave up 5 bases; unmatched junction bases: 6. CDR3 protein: CASSARDRNYGYTF. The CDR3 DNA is TGTGCCAGCAGTGCCCGGGACAGGAATTATGGCTACACCTTC.

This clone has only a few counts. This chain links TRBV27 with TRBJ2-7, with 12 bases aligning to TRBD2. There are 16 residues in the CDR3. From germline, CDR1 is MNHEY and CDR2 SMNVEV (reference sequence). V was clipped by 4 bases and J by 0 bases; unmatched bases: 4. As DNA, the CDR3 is TGTGCCAGCAGTTCACTGACTAGCGGGAGCTCCTACGAGCAGTACTTC. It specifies CASSSLTSGSSYEQYF.

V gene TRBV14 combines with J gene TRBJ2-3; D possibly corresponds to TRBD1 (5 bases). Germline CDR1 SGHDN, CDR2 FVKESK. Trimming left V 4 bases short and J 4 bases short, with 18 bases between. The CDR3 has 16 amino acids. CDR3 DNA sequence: TGTGCCAGCAGCCCCCTGAGTTGGGGCAATCCAGATACGCAGTATTTT. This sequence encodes CASSPLSWGNPDTQYF.

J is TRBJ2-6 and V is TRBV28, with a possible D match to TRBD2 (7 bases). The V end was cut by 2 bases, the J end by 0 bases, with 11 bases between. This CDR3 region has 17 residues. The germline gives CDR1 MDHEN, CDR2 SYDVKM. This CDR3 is CASSLVGGGSGANVLTF. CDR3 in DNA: TGTGCCAGCAGTTTAGTGGGAGGGGGCTCTGGGGCCAACGTCCTGACTTTC. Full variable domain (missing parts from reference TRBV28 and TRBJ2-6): DVKVTQSSRYLVKRTGEKVFLECVQDMDHENMFWYRQDPGLGLRLIYFSYDVKMKEKGDIPEGYSVSREKKERFSLILESASTNQTSMYLCASSLVGGGSGANVLTFGAGSRLTVL.

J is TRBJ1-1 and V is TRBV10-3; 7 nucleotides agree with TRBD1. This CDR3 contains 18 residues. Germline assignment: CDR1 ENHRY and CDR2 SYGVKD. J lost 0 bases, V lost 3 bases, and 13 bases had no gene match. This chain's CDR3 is CAISETGQKETLNTEAFF. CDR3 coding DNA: TGTGCCATCAGTGAAACGGGACAGAAGGAAACTTTGAACACTGAAGCTTTCTTT.

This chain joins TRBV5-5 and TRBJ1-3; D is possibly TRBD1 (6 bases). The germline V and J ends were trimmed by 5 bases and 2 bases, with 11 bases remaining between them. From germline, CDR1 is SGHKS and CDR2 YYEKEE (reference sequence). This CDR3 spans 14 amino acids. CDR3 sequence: CASSQTGTGNTIYF. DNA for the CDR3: TGTGCCAGCAGTCAAACAGGGACTGGAAACACCATATATTTT.

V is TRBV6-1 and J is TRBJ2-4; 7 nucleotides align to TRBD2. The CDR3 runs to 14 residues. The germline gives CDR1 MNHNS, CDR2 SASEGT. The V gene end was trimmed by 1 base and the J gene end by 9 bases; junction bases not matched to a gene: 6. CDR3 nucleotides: TGTGCCAGCAGTGAAGATCGGACTAGAGGCATTCAGTACTTC. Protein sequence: CASSEDRTRGIQYF.

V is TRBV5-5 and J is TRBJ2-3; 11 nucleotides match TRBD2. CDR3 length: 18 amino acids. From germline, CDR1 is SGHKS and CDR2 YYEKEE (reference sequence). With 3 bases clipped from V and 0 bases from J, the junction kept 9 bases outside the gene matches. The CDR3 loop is CASSSPGLAAISTDTQYF. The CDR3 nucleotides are TGTGCCAGCAGCTCCCCGGGACTAGCGGCGATTAGCACAGATACGCAGTATTTT.

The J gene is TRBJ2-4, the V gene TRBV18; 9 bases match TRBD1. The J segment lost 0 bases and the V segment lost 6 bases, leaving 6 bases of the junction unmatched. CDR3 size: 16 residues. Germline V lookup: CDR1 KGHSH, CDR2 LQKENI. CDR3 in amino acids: CASSLGTGLAKNIQYF. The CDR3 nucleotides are TGTGCCAGCTCCCTTGGGACAGGGCTAGCCAAAAACATTCAGTACTTC.